This T cell receptor (beta chain) was observed in a study of T cell responses to AZD1222 COVID-19 vaccine. Deletions cut 4 bases from V and 3 bases from J, with 15 bases between. The CDR3 runs to 15 residues. Germline assignment: CDR1 SNHLY and CDR2 FYNNEI. About this clone: What it recognizes is unknown.

Findings and caveats of the study: Baseline seropositivity characterized only 5 to 7 AZD1222 recipients. Regions 160-218 and 743-854 held dominance among vaccine-associated CD4 TCRs, which spanned spike. The reported proportion of spike-specific TCRs targeting unmutated variant regions was nearly half.

Some clones are missing from TCRdb's copy, which holds only in-frame ones; the method was immunoSEQ multiplex PCR. The sample carries 100,000 to 150,000 clones, about nine tenths recorded once. The sequencing here drew on peripheral blood, taken 28 days after the second dose of the MenACWY control vaccine. V and J are TRBV2 and TRBJ1-1; D not resolved. This receptor was obtained from an adult who received the MenACWY meningococcal vaccine as a control. The CDR3 here is CASSAFSRSDTEAFF. DNA for the CDR3: TGTGCCAGCAGTGCTTTTAGCCGATCGGACACTGAAGCTTTCTTT.